This T cell receptor (beta chain) was recovered during a study of shared clonotypes between healthy human individuals. Whole-study results and caveats: Among the subsets, naive ones generally showed larger estimated richness than memory ones.

About this clone itself: Its specificity is unknown.

Naive CD8 cells comprised CD45RO-negative, CCR7-positively selected cells, excluding terminally differentiated effector memory CD45RA+ cells. V lost 4 bases and J lost 5; bases outside the gene matches: 5. Germline CDR1 SGHRS, CDR2 YFSETQ. The CDR3 loop spans 14 amino acids. At a deep level, the assay was run. Evenly divided among several immunoSEQ plates was the genomic DNA of each subset. Sequencing was performed with immunoSEQ multiplex PCR; in TCRdb, only in-frame clones are kept and a portion is missing. This table has around 1,900,000 clones, 90% to 95% appearing once. Source material: naive CD8+ T cells from PBMCs. This clonotype was sampled from a man aged 18 to 29 in good health. Some clones in this sample may be carry-over from other donors' samples. The rearrangement links TRBV5-1 to TRBJ2-7, with 11 bases fitting TRBD2. The CDR3 protein is CASSLSGRVHEQYF. For the CDR3, the DNA is TGCGCCAGCAGCCTTAGCGGGAGGGTCCACGAGCAGTACTTC.